This entry is about one TCR beta chain. Its specificity is unknown. Authors of the study amplified TCR beta CDR3 regions from RNA transcripts. First-round RT-PCR with HTBI primers amplified the TCR CDR3 region. One entry per CDR3 protein results from TCRdb running MiXCR on the multiplex PCR reads. The sample has 500,000 to 750,000 distinct CDR3 sequences; roughly 46% are singletons. The data were taken from a study of T cells in Graves' hyperthyroidism and ophthalmopathy. Study results and caveats: With a median lead of 6.5 months before onset, the model predicted ophthalmopathy.

Germline V gives CDR1 SGHTA, CDR2 FQGTGA. The CDR3 loop spans 13 amino acids. Trimming removed 1 base at V and 7 bases at J, with 11 bases between. Graves' hyperthyroidism without ophthalmopathy progression within 18 months was termed stable. Newly diagnosed hyperthyroidism, duration under 2 months, in patients aged 18 to 65. Uncontrolled infection, other autoimmune disease, pregnancy or lactation excluded patients. This sequence joins TRBV7-3 and TRBJ2-7; TRBD1 might be the D (5 bases). Sequencing used peripheral blood or thyroid tissue (not recorded which). The TCR comes from a woman younger than 30 with Graves' hyperthyroidism. Written as DNA, the CDR3 is TGTGCCAGCAGCTTAAGCAAGGGGAATGAGCAGTACTTC. As protein: CASSLSKGNEQYF.